Below are 26 T cell receptor beta chains sequenced from a single sample in a study of blood T cell repertoires in COVID-19. TCRdb keeps only in-frame clones here, not all; method: immunoSEQ multiplex PCR. In the table there are roughly 98,000 clones, 70% to 90% of which are singletons. The sample was peripheral blood. All receptors derive from a human donor in a cohort sampled during active COVID-19.

This chain links TRBV29-1 with TRBJ1-1; perhaps TRBD1 as D (6 bases). V was trimmed by 6 bases and J by 2 bases, leaving 10 bases between them. Germline CDR1 reads SQVTM; CDR2 reads ANQGSEA. The CDR3 is 12 amino acids. DNA for the CDR3: TGCAGCGTCCGACAGGTAAACACTGAAGCTTTCTTT. Translated, it gives CSVRQVNTEAFF. The variable domain in full, completed from reference TRBV29-1 and TRBJ1-1, reads SAVISQKPSRDICQRGTSLTIQCQVDSQVTMMFWYRQQPGQSLTLIATANQGSEATYESGFVIDKFPISRPNLTFSTLTVSNMSPEDSSIYLCSVRQVNTEAFFGQGTRLTVV.

The rearrangement links TRBV10-3 to TRBJ2-1; 10 positions agree with TRBD2. CDR1 is ENHRY, CDR2 SYGVKD, per germline. V shed 0 bases and J 10 bases; nucleotides not matched to a gene: 9. CDR3 length: 16 residues. The CDR3, as DNA: TGTGCCATCAGTGAGTCCGCTAGCGGGGGCTATCGGGAGCAGTTCTTC. Translated, it gives CAISESASGGYREQFF.

V usage is TRBV4-2 and J usage is TRBJ1-4; D is uncertain. V lost 0 bases to trimming and J lost 3 bases, with 17 bases between them. The CDR3 covers 18 residues. Germline-derived CDR1 and CDR2 are LGHNA and YNFKEQ. The CDR3 spells CASSQDPLQTHSNEKLFF. CDR3 sequence (DNA): TGTGCCAGCAGCCAAGATCCTTTACAGACACACTCTAATGAAAAACTGTTTTTT.

This chain uses TRBV18 with TRBJ2-7; the match to TRBD2 covers 14 bases. After removal of 1 base from V and 0 bases from J, the junction contained 5 bases not matched to a gene. Germline lookup yields CDR1 KGHSH and CDR2 LQKENI. The CDR3 has 18 residues. CDR3 nucleotides: TGTGCCAGCTCACCACGAGGACTAGCGGGGGGAAGCTCCTACGAGCAGTACTTC. The encoded protein is CASSPRGLAGGSSYEQYF.

The rearrangement links TRBV7-9 to TRBJ1-4; 9 bases are shared with TRBD1. Losses at the gene ends were 5 bases for V and 8 bases for J; bases not matched to a gene: 9. The length of the CDR3 is 15 residues. The germline V gene encodes CDR1 SEHNR and CDR2 FQNEAQ (reference sequence). The CDR3 DNA is TGTGCCAGCAGCATGGGGACAGGGAGTGGCGAAAAACTGTTTTTT. Its translation: CASSMGTGSGEKLFF.

The V and J genes are TRBV18 and TRBJ2-5; D is unclear. CDR3 length: 12 amino acids. Germline CDR1 KGHSH, CDR2 LQKENI. V was clipped by 4 bases and J by 3 bases, with 6 bases between them. The CDR3 sequence is CASSREKETQYF. The CDR3 DNA sequence: TGTGCCAGCTCACGAGAAAAAGAGACCCAGTACTTC. The full variable domain, rest sourced from reference TRBV18 and TRBJ2-5, is NAGVMQNPRHLVRRRGQEARLRCSPMKGHSHVYWYRQLPEEGLKFMVYLQKENIIDESGMPKERFSAEFPKEGPSILRIQQVVRGDSAAYFCASSREKETQYFGPGTRLLVL.

The gene calls are TRBV6-5 and TRBJ1-2; 8 bases are a match to TRBD1. V lost 1 base to trimming and J lost 7 bases; unmatched junction nucleotides: 5. This CDR3 comprises 14 residues. The germline CDR1 and CDR2 sequences are MNHEY and SVGAGI. CDR3 DNA: TGTGCCAGCAGTTACTGGGCAGGGGGCGGTGGCTACACCTTC. This sequence encodes CASSYWAGGGGYTF.

The rearrangement joins TRBV2 to TRBJ2-7; D may be TRBD1 (6 bases). CDR1 is SNHLY, CDR2 FYNNEI, per germline. V lost 6 bases and J 2 bases, leaving 17 bases between the germline ends. The CDR3 extends over 15 amino acids. Here the CDR3 DNA reads TGTGCCAGCAGGTACAGGGACGGTATCACCTACGAGCAGTACTTC. Translated: CASRYRDGITYEQYF.

The chain couples TRBV19 to TRBJ2-2; 8 nucleotides align to TRBD2. Germline assignment: CDR1 LNHDA and CDR2 SQIVND (reference sequence). V lost 1 base, J lost 1 base, and 5 bases stayed unmatched. The CDR3 is made up of 17 amino acids. In DNA form, the CDR3 reads TGTGCCAGTAGTATAGGAAAAAGCGGGGGGAACACCGGGGAGCTGTTTTTT. Translated, it gives CASSIGKSGGNTGELFF.

This chain links TRBV2 with TRBJ2-3; maybe TRBD1 (7 bases). Per germline, CDR1 SNHLY and CDR2 FYNNEI. The V end was cut by 7 bases, the J end by 11 bases, with 25 bases between. The CDR3 contains 15 residues. CDR3 coding DNA: TGTGCCAGCACCCGTTCGGCAGGGGGAGGTGTGGAGCAGTATTTT. It codes for CASTRSAGGGVEQYF. The full variable domain, rest sourced from reference TRBV2 and TRBJ2-3, is EPEVTQTPSHQVTQMGQEVILRCVPISNHLYFYWYRQILGQKVEFLVSFYNNEISEKSEIFDDQFSVERPDGSNFTLKIRSTKLEDSAMYFCASTRSAGGGVEQYFGPGTRLTVL.

CDR3: CASSLILGDTEAFF. DNA for the CDR3: TGTGCCAGCAGTTTAATTTTGGGCGACACTGAAGCTTTCTTT. The chain links TRBV28 to TRBJ1-1; no reliable D call. The V end lost 2 bases, the J end lost 3 bases, and 10 bases lay between the germline ends. The CDR3 spans 14 residues. Germline V lookup: CDR1 MDHEN, CDR2 SYDVKM.

The chain links TRBV6-2 or TRBV6-3 to TRBJ1-1; D not resolved. Trimming left V 4 bases short and J 5 bases short, with 8 bases between. This CDR3 has 12 amino acids. The germline V gene has CDR1 MNHEY and CDR2 SVGEGT. The CDR3 here is CASSFLGTEAFF. The DNA of the CDR3 is TGTGCCAGCAGTTTCCTAGGAACTGAAGCTTTCTTT.

This clone was seen a single time. The CDR3: CSASRGQGNEKLFF. CDR3 DNA: TGCAGCGCCTCACGGGGACAGGGGAATGAAAAACTGTTTTTT. The chain is built from TRBV29-1 and TRBJ1-4; 10 bases match TRBD1. The V gene end was trimmed by 7 bases and the J gene end by 5 bases; junction bases not matched to a gene: 7. Germline V lookup: CDR1 SQVTM, CDR2 ANQGSEA. The CDR3 runs to 14 residues.

The rearrangement links TRBV18 to TRBJ2-7; maybe TRBD2 (6 bases). Germline loops: CDR1 KGHSH, CDR2 LQKENI. The CDR3 extends over 16 amino acids. V lost 1 base to trimming and J lost 5 bases, with 18 bases between them. The CDR3 is CASSPQTLAGLDEQYF. As DNA, the CDR3 is TGTGCCAGCTCACCACAAACTCTTGCGGGGCTTGACGAGCAGTACTTC.

The chain couples TRBV7-2 to TRBJ2-1; the match to TRBD1 covers 7 bases. Germline values: CDR1 SGHTA, CDR2 FQGNSA. There are 14 residues in the CDR3. With 6 bases clipped from V and 6 bases from J, the junction kept 8 bases outside the gene matches. Written as DNA, the CDR3 is TGTGCCAGCAGAAGGGGACAGCTAATCAATGAGCAGTTCTTC. It is translated as CASRRGQLINEQFF.

This chain uses TRBV19 with TRBJ2-3; 10 nucleotides agree with TRBD2. The CDR3 is 15 amino acids. J was trimmed by 5 bases and V by 5 bases; bases with no gene match: 7. CDR1 and CDR2 from the germline V gene are LNHDA and SQIVND (reference sequence). The CDR3 coding sequence is TGTGCCAGTAGTTTAGCGGGGGGCCGGGGAGATACGCAGTATTTT. This gives the protein CASSLAGGRGDTQYF.

V gene TRBV7-9 combines with J gene TRBJ2-7; possibly TRBD2 for D (5 bases). Germline V gene lookup returns CDR1 SEHNR and CDR2 FQNEAQ (reference sequence). This CDR3 region has 14 residues. Trimming pared 1 base from V and 4 bases from J, leaving 11 bases between. This CDR3 reads CASSLGEGFYEQYF. CDR3 bases: TGTGCCAGCAGCTTAGGCGAGGGTTTTTACGAGCAGTACTTC.

The chain uses TRBV5-6 and TRBJ1-1; TRBD1 might be the D (6 bases). The length of the CDR3 is 16 residues. Trimming took 4 bases from V and 1 from J, leaving 17 bases between them. Germline V lookup: CDR1 SGHDT, CDR2 YYEEEE. The CDR3 spells CASSGHYRVRNTEAFF. For the CDR3, the DNA is TGTGCCAGCAGCGGACACTACAGGGTACGGAACACTGAAGCTTTCTTT.

V usage is TRBV18 and J usage is TRBJ1-1, with 8 bases aligning to TRBD1. Germline V gene lookup returns CDR1 KGHSH and CDR2 LQKENI. The trim removed 0 bases at V and 3 bases at J, leaving 9 bases unmatched. CDR3 size: 17 residues. In nucleotides, the CDR3 is TGTGCCAGCTCACCACCGAAAGCAGGGGGCGCGGACACTGAAGCTTTCTTT. Protein product: CASSPPKAGGADTEAFF.

This clone came up a few times. J is TRBJ2-7 and V is TRBV7-2; D is undetermined. The CDR3 length is 14 residues. Germline V gene lookup returns CDR1 SGHTA and CDR2 FQGNSA. V shed 4 bases and J shed 3 bases, with 13 bases lying between them. Here the CDR3 DNA reads TGTGCCAGCAGCTCGCTGAACACATACTACGAGCAGTACTTC. Translating gives CASSSLNTYYEQYF.

This clone came up once. The chain couples TRBV5-6 to TRBJ1-5; D unresolved. This CDR3 contains 14 residues. Trimming shortened V by 7 bases and J by 7 bases, and 18 bases separated the two germline ends. The germline CDR1 and CDR2 sequences are SGHDT and YYEEEE. Here the CDR3 reads CASGERTGNQPQHF. The CDR3 DNA reads as TGTGCCAGCGGAGAAAGGACGGGGAACCAGCCCCAGCATTTT. The variable domain in full, completed from reference TRBV5-6 and TRBJ1-5, reads DAGVTQSPTHLIKTRGQQVTLRCSPKSGHDTVSWYQQALGQGPQFIFQYYEEEERQRGNFPDRFSGHQFPNYSSELNVNALLLGDSALYLCASGERTGNQPQHFGDGTRLSIL.

J is TRBJ1-1 and V is TRBV11-2; unclear D gene. Trimming cost V 5 bases and J 0 bases, with 13 bases left between them. The V gene's germline CDR1 is SGHAT and CDR2 FQNNGV. The CDR3 runs 15 residues. The CDR3 nucleotides read TGTGCCAGCAGCCTTTTTATGCGGGTGAACACTGAAGCTTTCTTT. This codes for CASSLFMRVNTEAFF.

The chain couples TRBV3-1 (or the pseudogene TRBV3-2) to TRBJ2-7, with TRBD1 identical over 10 bases. The J segment lost 2 bases and the V segment lost 5 bases, leaving 6 bases of the junction unmatched. The CDR3 totals 15 residues. The germline gives CDR1 LGHDT, CDR2 YNNKEL (reference sequence). CDR3 amino acids: CASSSRDRGAYEQYF. DNA of the CDR3: TGTGCCAGCAGCTCCCGGGACAGGGGAGCCTACGAGCAGTACTTC.

J is TRBJ2-7 and V is TRBV27; TRBD2 is a possible D gene (6 bases). The V end was cut by 3 bases, the J end by 2 bases, with 11 bases between. Per germline, CDR1 MNHEY and CDR2 SMNVEV (reference sequence). The CDR3 sequence is 14 residues long. CDR3 bases: TGTGCCAGCAGTTTCAACGGGGGTGCCTACGAGCAGTACTTC. Its protein product is CASSFNGGAYEQYF.

This clone has just a few counts. The chain combines TRBV6-5 with TRBJ2-2; D unresolved. Looked up from germline, CDR1 is MNHEY and CDR2 is SVGAGI. This CDR3 comprises 15 residues. V lost 6 bases to trimming and J lost 4 bases, with 15 bases between them. The CDR3 loop is CASSLYWFFTGELFF. The CDR3 nucleotides read TGTGCCAGCAGCCTCTATTGGTTTTTCACCGGGGAGCTGTTTTTT.

This chain links TRBV10-3 with TRBJ2-7, with TRBD2 identical over 10 bases. The CDR3 loop spans 16 amino acids. In germline, CDR1 is ENHRY, CDR2 SYGVKD. V trimming: 2 bases; J trimming: 4 bases; junction bases outside the gene matches: 8. The CDR3 spells CAISEPRTSGRYEQYF. The DNA for the CDR3 is TGTGCCATCAGTGAGCCCCGGACTAGCGGTAGGTACGAGCAGTACTTC.